Sequencing of this T cell receptor (beta chain) was carried out in a study of T cell responses to AZD1222 COVID-19 vaccine. Findings and caveats of the study: Among vaccine-associated CD4 TCRs, coverage spanned spike, with dominance at 160-218 and 743-854. Spike-specific TCR breadth and depth were elevated following two AZD1222 doses. Among the donors, most were white British and more were female, and clonal diversity was possibly underestimated.

This clone has a handful of counts. Its antigen is not known. This CDR3 contains 14 residues. The V end was cut by 4 bases, the J end by 5 bases, with 13 bases between. Germline-derived CDR1 and CDR2 are SNHLY and FYNNEI. TCRdb's copy holds only in-frame clones and misses some; the assay was immunoSEQ multiplex PCR. The profile covers roughly 80,000 clones, with just over 90% appearing a single time and more than 4.5% taken by the ten largest. The specimen was peripheral blood, collected on day 0 of AZD1222 vaccination. The chain recombines TRBV2 with TRBJ2-3; no clear D gene. This receptor was obtained from an adult in good health. This chain's CDR3 is CASSAFRTGDTQYF. CDR3 coding DNA: TGTGCCAGCAGTGCTTTCCGGACGGGAGATACGCAGTATTTT.